This T cell receptor (beta chain) was sequenced during a study of graft-versus-host responses after intestinal transplantation. For the study at large: Among the recipients, all got anti-thymocyte globulin induction and then tacrolimus and steroids for 3 to 4 years. The study's findings and limits: Early post-transplant HvG declines were associated with peak circulating GvH clone levels. Recipient marrow contained GvH clones, some of which appeared first in ileum or blood.

Generated by immunoSEQ multiplex PCR, the TCRdb table keeps only in-frame clones and is missing some. The sample carries around 110,000 clones, approximately 90% recorded once. Regarding this clone: Its antigen remains unknown.

This CDR3 has 13 amino acids. Germline CDR1 SGDLS, CDR2 YYNGEE. Trimming cost V 0 bases and J 3 bases, with 6 bases left between them. The specimen was unstimulated CD4+ T cells sorted from spleen or lymph node cells, collected before intestinal transplant. The rearrangement links TRBV9 to TRBJ1-1; D might be TRBD1 (5 bases). The receptor's source is a human donor who received an intestinal transplant. CDR3 sequence: CASSVEGYTEAFF. CDR3 sequence (DNA): TGTGCCAGCAGCGTAGAGGGGTACACTGAAGCTTTCTTT.